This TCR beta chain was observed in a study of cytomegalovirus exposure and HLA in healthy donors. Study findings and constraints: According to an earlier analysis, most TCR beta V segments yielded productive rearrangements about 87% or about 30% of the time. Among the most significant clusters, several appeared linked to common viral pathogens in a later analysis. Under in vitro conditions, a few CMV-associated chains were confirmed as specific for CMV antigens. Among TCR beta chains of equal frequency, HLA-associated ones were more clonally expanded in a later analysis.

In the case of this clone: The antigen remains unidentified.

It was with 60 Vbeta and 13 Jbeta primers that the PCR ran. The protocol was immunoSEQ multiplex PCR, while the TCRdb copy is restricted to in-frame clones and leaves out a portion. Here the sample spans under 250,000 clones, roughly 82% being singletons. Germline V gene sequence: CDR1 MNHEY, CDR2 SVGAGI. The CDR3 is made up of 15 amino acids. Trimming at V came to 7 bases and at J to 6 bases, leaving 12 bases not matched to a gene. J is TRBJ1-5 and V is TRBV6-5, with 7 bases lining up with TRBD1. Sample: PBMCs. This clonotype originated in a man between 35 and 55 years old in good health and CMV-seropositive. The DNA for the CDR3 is TGTGCCAGCACCTCGGACAGGTTCGGAGGTCAGCCCCAGCATTTT. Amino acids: CASTSDRFGGQPQHF.